These 27 T cell receptor beta chains share one sample of origin, sequenced in a study of T cell repertoires in cytomegalovirus infection. No antigen has been identified for these receptors. TCRdb analysed the reads with MiXCR anew, one entry per CDR3 protein. The sample contains around 900,000 distinct CDR3 sequences, approximately 33% of which appear only once. The sample in question was cultured CD8+ T cells from PBMCs, obtained from culture after CMV antigen stimulation. These receptors were taken from a human donor in good health (CMV status not recorded). Some clones in this sample may be carry-over from other donors' samples.

About this clonotype itself: The junction departs from germline at one end; a sequencing error may be responsible. J is TRBJ2-7 and V is TRBV19; D perhaps matches TRBD2 (5 bases). CDR1 is LNHDA, CDR2 SQIVND, per germline (reference sequence). This CDR3 has 12 residues. CDR3 loop: CTSSMKGVEQYF. CDR3 in DNA: TGTACCAGTAGTATGAAGGGAGTCGAGCAGTACTTC. Looking up the rest from reference TRBV19 and TRBJ2-7 gives the full variable domain: DGGITQSPKYLFRKEGQNVTLSCEQNLNHDAMYWYRQDPGQGLRLIYYSQIVNDFQKGDIAEGYSVSREKKESFPLTVTSAQKNPTAFYLCTSSMKGVEQYFGPGTRLTVT.

V gene TRBV25-1 combines with J gene TRBJ1-5; D gene ambiguous. V was cut by 1 base and J by 10 bases, with 14 bases left in between. The CDR3 spans 14 residues. Germline V gives CDR1 MGHDK, CDR2 SYGVNS. CDR3 in amino acids: CASSESAFKFPQHF. The CDR3 DNA reads TGTGCCAGCAGTGAATCCGCATTTAAGTTTCCCCAGCATTTT.

This clonotype has just a few counts. The genes are TRBV6-6 and TRBJ2-7, with D unclear. Trimming took 5 bases from V and 3 from J, leaving 17 bases between them. Per the germline V gene, CDR1 is MNHNY and CDR2 is SVGAGI (reference sequence). The CDR3 consists of 15 residues. The CDR3 here is CASSPSMDGFYEQYV. The CDR3 DNA reads TGTGCCAGCAGTCCCTCGATGGACGGGTTCTACGAGCAGTACGTC.

On this clonotype itself: Possible read error: a much larger clone is one base away. The gene calls are TRBV7-8 and TRBJ2-3; 7 nucleotides agree with TRBD2. From germline, CDR1 is SGHVS and CDR2 FQNEAQ. The CDR3 consists of 14 residues. The CDR3 spells CTSSSSGLFDTQYF. CDR3 in DNA: TGTACCAGCAGCTCCTCGGGACTATTTGATACGCAGTATTTT. The variable domain in full, with the rest retrieved from reference TRBV7-8 and TRBJ2-3, is GAGVSQSPRYKVAKRGQDVALRCDPISGHVSLFWYQQALGQGPEFLTYFQNEAQLDKSGLPSDRFFAERPEGSVSTLKIQRTQQEDSAVYLCTSSSSGLFDTQYFGPGTRLTVL.

This chain uses TRBV20-1 with TRBJ1-5; possibly TRBD1 for D (5 bases). The CDR3 runs to 16 residues. Germline-derived CDR1 and CDR2 are DFQATT and SNEGSKA (reference sequence). V was pared by 0 bases and J by 0 bases, with 12 bases between. The CDR3 sequence is CSARDGGSASNQPQHF. DNA for the CDR3: TGCAGTGCTAGAGATGGGGGGAGCGCTAGCAATCAGCCCCAGCATTTT.

The rearrangement links TRBV6-2 or TRBV6-3 to TRBJ2-1, with 7 positions matching TRBD2. J gave up 4 bases and V 7 bases, and 13 bases lay outside the gene matches. The CDR3 is made up of 16 amino acids. CDR1 and CDR2 (germline): MNHEY, SVGEGT. CDR3 in DNA: TGTGCCAGCACCCTAACGAGGGCGGGAGTTTACAATGAGCAGTTCTTC. Translation gives CASTLTRAGVYNEQFF.

This clonotype appeared a few times. This chain links TRBV5-6 with TRBJ2-7, with a weak D call TRBD1 (6 bases). This CDR3 region has 14 residues. The germline gives CDR1 SGHDT, CDR2 YYEEEE. Trimming removed 0 bases from V and 2 bases from J, with 9 bases in between. The CDR3 is CASSLAGDAYEQYV. In nucleotides, the CDR3 is TGTGCCAGCAGCTTGGCAGGGGACGCCTACGAGCAGTACGTC.

DNA of the CDR3: TGTGCCAGCAGCTTCGCGTCGCGGGGGGGAGTAGAAGATGAGCAGTTCTTC. Encoded protein: CASSFASRGGVEDEQFF. The chain joins TRBV7-3 to TRBJ2-1; 9 bases map to TRBD2. The CDR3 extends over 17 amino acids. J lost 8 bases, V lost 3 bases, and 14 bases had no gene match. In germline, CDR1 is SGHTA, CDR2 FQGTGA.

This chain uses TRBV6-5 with TRBJ2-1; D is unresolved. This CDR3 is built from 13 residues. V shed 6 bases and J shed 5 bases, with 11 bases lying between them. Germline loops: CDR1 MNHEY, CDR2 SVGAGI. The chain's CDR3 is CASSNYGDNEQFF. The CDR3 DNA reads TGTGCCAGCAGCAATTACGGAGACAATGAGCAGTTCTTC.

Many counts were recorded for this clonotype. The chain combines TRBV12-3 or TRBV12-4 with TRBJ2-1; D call uncertain. The V and J ends lost 6 bases and 8 bases respectively, with 17 bases between them. CDR3 length: 14 amino acids. The CDR3 DNA sequence: TGTGCCAGCAGCGAACTGGCACGGGTGGATGAGCAGTTCTTC. This gives the protein CASSELARVDEQFF.

V is TRBV27 and J is TRBJ1-1; D might be TRBD1 (5 bases). V lost 7 bases, J lost 4 bases, and 16 bases lay in between. The V gene's germline CDR1 is MNHEY and CDR2 SMNVEV (reference sequence). The CDR3 spans 14 residues. The CDR3 nucleotides read TGTGCCAGCACAGAAAAGGGGTGGGGCACTGAAGCTTTCTTT. Its protein is CASTEKGWGTEAFF.

In this sample, this clonotype turned up a few times. The CDR3 DNA follows: TGTGCCAGCAGTAAGACGGCCGGGACACCGACTAACTATGGCTACACCTTC. The encoded protein is CASSKTAGTPTNYGYTF. The rearrangement uses TRBV6-5 and TRBJ1-2, with D possibly TRBD1 on 6 matching bases. The ends were cut back, 5 bases at V and 0 bases at J, with 19 bases in the middle. Germline loops: CDR1 MNHEY, CDR2 SVGAGI. The CDR3 covers 17 residues.

The genes are TRBV4-3 and TRBJ1-3; D is unresolved. CDR3 length: 16 residues. Trimming removed 0 bases from V and 0 bases from J, with 9 bases in between. Germline V CDR1 and CDR2: LGHNA, YSLEER. CDR3 DNA sequence: TGCGCCAGCAGCCAAGATAGCACGAGCTCTGGAAACACCATATATTTT. Its protein product is CASSQDSTSSGNTIYF.

This clonotype came up a few times. The chain couples TRBV6-2 or TRBV6-3 to TRBJ2-7; possibly TRBD1 for D (6 bases). The V and J ends lost 6 bases and 4 bases respectively, with 13 bases between them. The CDR3 consists of 13 residues. CDR1 and CDR2 (germline): MNHEY, SVGEGT. CDR3 in amino acids: CASSIQGKYEQYF. The CDR3 DNA reads TGTGCCAGCAGCATCCAGGGGAAATACGAGCAGTACTTC.

The V gene is TRBV20-1, the J gene TRBJ1-5; D is unresolved. Trimming shortened V by 0 bases and J by 3 bases, and 9 bases separated the two germline ends. This CDR3 region has 14 residues. The germline CDR1 and CDR2 sequences are DFQATT and SNEGSKA (reference sequence). The CDR3 loop is CSARESAFNQPQHF. The CDR3 DNA reads as TGCAGTGCTAGAGAATCGGCCTTCAATCAGCCCCAGCATTTT.

The chain employs TRBV6-6 and TRBJ2-5; perhaps TRBD2 as D (6 bases). The CDR3 has 16 amino acids. The germline CDR1 and CDR2 sequences are MNHNY and SVGAGI (reference sequence). The V end lost 5 bases, the J end lost 0 bases, and 16 bases lay between the germline ends. This chain's CDR3 is CASSDLGAGYQETQYF. CDR3 DNA sequence: TGTGCCAGCAGTGACCTCGGGGCGGGGTACCAAGAGACCCAGTACTTC.

This clonotype was recorded a few times. The rearrangement joins TRBV11-2 to TRBJ2-1, with 8 bases matching TRBD2. From germline, CDR1 is SGHAT and CDR2 FQNNGV. CDR3 size: 18 residues. V shed 4 bases and J 5 bases; nucleotides not matched to a gene: 16. The CDR3 loop reads CASSSPELAERGHNEQFF. Written as DNA, the CDR3 is TGTGCCAGCAGCTCCCCCGAATTAGCAGAGCGGGGGCACAATGAGCAGTTCTTC.

This chain links TRBV5-5 with TRBJ1-2; 9 bases map to TRBD1. Per germline, CDR1 SGHKS and CDR2 YYEKEE (reference sequence). The length of the CDR3 is 13 residues. J lost 8 bases, V lost 4 bases, and 6 bases had no gene match. CDR3 amino acids: CASSPRDRVGYTF. Written as DNA, the CDR3 is TGTGCCAGCAGCCCCCGGGACAGGGTCGGCTACACCTTC.

This clonotype was picked up many times. This chain connects TRBV6-6 to TRBJ2-3, with a weak D call TRBD1 (6 bases). The V end was cut by 5 bases, the J end by 4 bases, with 25 bases between. Germline V gives CDR1 MNHNY, CDR2 SVGAGI (reference sequence). The CDR3 is 18 amino acids. In nucleotides, the CDR3 is TGTGCCAGCAGTCTTGCCCCACCAGGGGATTCATGGGCAGATACGCAGTATTTT. As protein: CASSLAPPGDSWADTQYF.

With respect to this clonotype: The CDR3 does not close with the conserved phenylalanine or tryptophan, likely indicating a read error. V usage is TRBV6-8 and J usage is TRBJ2-1; the match to TRBD1 covers 10 bases. The CDR3 contains 12 residues. The ends lost 8 bases at V and 8 bases at J; junction bases unmatched: 3. Germline V CDR1 and CDR2: MNHGY, SAAAGT. The CDR3 sequence: CASGQGVHEQFS. The CDR3 nucleotides read TGTGCCAGCGGACAGGGGGTCCATGAGCAGTTCTCC.

This chain links TRBV6-5 with TRBJ2-7; 12 bases map to TRBD1. The CDR3 consists of 15 residues. Germline-derived CDR1 and CDR2 are MNHEY and SVGAGI. The ends lost 8 bases at V and 3 bases at J; junction bases unmatched: 8. CDR3 protein: CASWTGQGAFYEQYF. CDR3 bases: TGTGCCAGCTGGACGGGACAGGGGGCATTCTACGAGCAGTACTTC.

This clonotype was counted only a few times. The chain combines TRBV7-9 with TRBJ2-3; TRBD2 matches 13 bases. The CDR3 runs to 16 residues. Trimming at V came to 5 bases and at J to 7 bases, leaving 9 bases not matched to a gene. Germline V gives CDR1 SEHNR, CDR2 FQNEAQ (reference sequence). This CDR3 is CASSHTTSGGLNTQYF. CDR3 bases: TGTGCCAGCAGCCACACGACTAGCGGGGGGCTGAATACGCAGTATTTT.

This clonotype appeared a few times. V usage is TRBV7-6 and J usage is TRBJ2-7, with D hard to call. Germline CDR1 and CDR2: SGHVS and FNYEAQ. The CDR3 runs 13 residues. V was trimmed by 8 bases and J by 4 bases, leaving 15 bases between them. The CDR3 DNA reads TGTGCCAGCGCAGAAGAGGCCGCGTACGAGCAGTACTTC. It encodes CASAEEAAYEQYF.

Here the CDR3 DNA reads TGCGCCAGCAGCCAAGAAGGGTCACAGAGCTCCTATAATTCACCCCTCCACTTT. Residues: CASSQEGSQSSYNSPLHF. The chain couples TRBV4-3 to TRBJ1-6; D is ambiguous. CDR1 is LGHNA, CDR2 YSLEER, per germline. CDR3 length: 18 residues. V lost 0 bases to trimming and J lost 0 bases, with 12 bases between them.

Many counts were recorded for this clonotype. The chain joins TRBV7-9 to TRBJ2-1; 9 bases fit TRBD2. Germline CDR1 reads SEHNR; CDR2 reads FQNEAQ (reference sequence). Trimming at V came to 5 bases and at J to 7 bases, leaving 12 bases not matched to a gene. This CDR3 contains 16 residues. CDR3 region: CASSTKRGALGNEQFF. The DNA for the CDR3 is TGTGCCAGCAGCACCAAGCGGGGGGCTTTAGGGAATGAGCAGTTCTTC. Complete variable domain (other parts from reference TRBV7-9 and TRBJ2-1): DTGVSQNPRHKITKRGQNVTFRCDPISEHNRLYWYRQTLGQGPEFLTYFQNEAQLEKSRLLSDRFSAERPKGSFSTLEIQRTEQGDSAMYLCASSTKRGALGNEQFFGPGTRLTVL.

This clonotype occurred a few times. The chain links TRBV19 to TRBJ2-4, with D tentatively TRBD1 (5 bases). The CDR3 consists of 14 residues. V lost 3 bases and J lost 6, with 12 bases in between. Germline lookup yields CDR1 LNHDA and CDR2 SQIVND (reference sequence). Here the CDR3 reads CASSISRDRNIQYF. For the CDR3, the DNA is TGTGCCAGTAGTATTTCCCGCGACAGAAACATTCAGTACTTC.

In its sample, this clonotype was seen a few times. Sequence at one end of the junction differs from germline and may be a read error. The chain couples TRBV5-3 to TRBJ1-6; D might be TRBD1 (5 bases). TRBV5-3 is sorted into the ORF group, with uncertain function. This CDR3 is built from 14 residues. CDR3 sequence (DNA): TGTGCCAGCAGCTTTCGGGGGTACGGTTCACCCCTCCACTTT. This gives the protein CASSFRGYGSPLHF.